These T cell receptor beta chains were read from a single sample in a study of blood T cell repertoires in COVID-19. Assay used: immunoSEQ multiplex PCR; TCRdb lists only in-frame clones, some missing. The table has about 140,000 clones, around nine tenths seen once; the top ten hold 5% to 6%. Sample: peripheral blood. The source is a human donor in a cohort sampled during active COVID-19. Each CDR3 is given with its conserved first and last residue. Each record gives: CDR3 length, clone size, J gene, D gene, V gene, CDR3 protein, CDR3 DNA. A D gene is named only where the DNA matches it firmly. Size is stated for part of the rows, as once, few or many counts, or as a class when the clone is expanded.

18	-	TRBJ2-1	TRBD2	TRBV3-1/TRBV3-2	CASSQAAGSGAIYNEQFF	TGTGCCAGCAGCCAAGCGGCTGGCAGCGGGGCTATCTACAATGAGCAGTTCTTC
18	-	TRBJ2-3	TRBD2	TRBV3-1/TRBV3-2	CASSQDPSGSTSTDTQYF	TGTGCCAGCAGCCAAGATCCTAGCGGGAGCACCAGCACAGATACGCAGTATTTT
17	-	TRBJ2-3	TRBD2	TRBV27	CASSSWGAGGPLDTQYF	TGTGCCAGCAGCTCTTGGGGGGCGGGAGGGCCTTTGGATACGCAGTATTTT
12	-	TRBJ2-7	TRBD1	TRBV20-1	CSASRDRDEQYF	TGCAGTGCTAGTCGTGACAGGGACGAGCAGTACTTC
16	-	TRBJ2-5	TRBD2	TRBV4-2	CASSQDRSGGLETQYF	TGTGCCAGCAGCCAAGATCGGAGCGGGGGGTTGGAGACCCAGTACTTC
18	-	TRBJ2-6	-	TRBV27	CASSSTTGWSPGANVLTF	TGTGCCAGCAGTTCAACAACAGGATGGAGCCCTGGGGCCAACGTCCTGACTTTC
16	-	TRBJ2-5	TRBD2	TRBV4-2	CASSHGTSGPQETQYF	TGTGCCAGCAGCCACGGGACTAGCGGACCACAAGAGACCCAGTACTTC
17	-	TRBJ2-2	TRBD2	TRBV5-1	CASSLDVSGSFYGELFF	TGCGCCAGCAGCCTGGACGTGAGCGGGAGTTTTTACGGGGAGCTGTTTTTT
15	-	TRBJ1-2	-	TRBV6-4	CASSWGPRLSYGYTF	TGTGCCAGCAGCTGGGGGCCCAGATTATCCTATGGCTACACCTTC
15	-	TRBJ1-2	TRBD1	TRBV29-1	CSVARQGRANYGYTF	TGCAGCGTCGCCAGACAGGGGCGAGCTAACTATGGCTACACCTTC
17	-	TRBJ2-5	TRBD2	TRBV7-2	CASSLVLAGPPGETQYF	TGTGCCAGCAGCTTAGTTCTAGCGGGACCACCAGGGGAGACCCAGTACTTC
13	-	TRBJ2-7	-	TRBV7-7	CASSLAQDYEQYF	TGTGCCAGCAGCTTAGCGCAGGACTACGAGCAGTACTTC
16	once	TRBJ2-1	TRBD2	TRBV2	CASSRLAGKFYNEQFF	TGTGCCAGCAGCCGACTAGCGGGGAAGTTCTACAATGAGCAGTTCTTC
15	-	TRBJ2-5	TRBD1	TRBV7-9	CASSLVGQGKETQYF	TGTGCCAGCAGCTTAGTGGGACAGGGCAAAGAGACCCAGTACTTC
15	-	TRBJ1-2	TRBD1	TRBV4-1	CASSLWTGPNYGYTF	TGCGCCAGCAGCTTGTGGACAGGGCCGAACTATGGCTACACCTTC
16	-	TRBJ2-5	TRBD2	TRBV28	CASSWGLAGGQETQYF	TGTGCCAGCAGTTGGGGACTAGCGGGGGGTCAGGAGACCCAGTACTTC
16	-	TRBJ2-1	-	TRBV3-1/TRBV3-2	CASSQRDSGEWNEQFF	TGTGCCAGCAGCCAGAGGGACTCCGGGGAATGGAATGAGCAGTTCTTC
13	-	TRBJ2-7	TRBD2	TRBV5-1	CASSAMTSLEQYF	TGCGCCAGCAGCGCAATGACTAGCCTCGAGCAGTACTTC
14	-	TRBJ1-4	TRBD1	TRBV5-1	CASSSGTGDEKLFF	TGCGCCAGCAGCTCCGGGACAGGGGACGAAAAACTGTTTTTT
13	-	TRBJ1-2	-	TRBV27	CASSLGINYGYTF	TGTGCCAGCAGTTTAGGCATTAACTATGGCTACACCTTC
14	-	TRBJ2-7	-	TRBV6-5	CASSYSGRGGEQYF	TGTGCCAGCAGTTACTCGGGTAGAGGGGGCGAGCAGTACTTC
13	-	TRBJ2-3	-	TRBV11-3	CASRGGLRYTQYF	TGTGCCAGCAGGGGGGGTTTGAGGTATACGCAGTATTTT
14	-	TRBJ2-5	-	TRBV2	CASSRRTPQETQYF	TGTGCCAGCAGCCGAAGGACTCCCCAAGAGACCCAGTACTTC
15	-	TRBJ2-3	TRBD2	TRBV5-1	CASSLGLAGTDTQYF	TGCGCCAGCAGCTTGGGACTAGCGGGGACAGATACGCAGTATTTT
13	-	TRBJ1-2	TRBD1	TRBV19	CASSTRGLDGYTF	TGTGCCAGTAGTACCAGGGGGCTTGATGGCTACACCTTC
14	-	TRBJ1-2	TRBD1	TRBV19	CASTPIGTGSGYTF	TGTGCCAGTACCCCTATTGGGACAGGGAGTGGCTACACCTTC